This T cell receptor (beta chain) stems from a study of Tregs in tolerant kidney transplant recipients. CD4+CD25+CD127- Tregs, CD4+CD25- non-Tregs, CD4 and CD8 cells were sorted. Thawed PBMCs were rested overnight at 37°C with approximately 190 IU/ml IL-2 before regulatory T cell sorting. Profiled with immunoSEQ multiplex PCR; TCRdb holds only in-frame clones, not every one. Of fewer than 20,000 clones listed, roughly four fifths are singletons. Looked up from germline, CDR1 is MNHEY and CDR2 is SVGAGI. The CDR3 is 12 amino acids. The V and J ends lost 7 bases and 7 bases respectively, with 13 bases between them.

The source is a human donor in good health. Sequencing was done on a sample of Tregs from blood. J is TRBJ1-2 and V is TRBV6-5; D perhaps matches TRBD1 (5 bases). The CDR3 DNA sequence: TGTGCCAGCAAAACAGGTGTCATTGGCTACACCTTC. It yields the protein CASKTGVIGYTF.